Sequencing of this TCR beta chain was carried out in a study of T cells expressing NK-cell markers. A 5'RACE template switching approach incorporating UMIs was used to make TCR beta cDNA. From its re-call of the 5' RACE reads, TCRdb lists each CDR3 protein once, without DNA. Recorded for this sample: about 21,000 distinct CDR3 sequences. About this clonotype: What it binds is unknown.

Study-wide results and limits: Clones of NKG2C+ T cells that had expanded were of unclear HCMV specificity.

Germline V lookup: CDR1 SGHRS, CDR2 YFSETQ. The CDR3 is made up of 14 amino acids. The sample comprised blood T cells: a sorted CD56 or NKG2C T cell subset, CD4+ or CD8+ T cells, or bulk PBMC T cells (not recorded which). This clonotype was sampled from a man between 18 and 69 years old in good health. The V and J genes are TRBV5-1 and TRBJ2-5; with no DNA, the TCRdb D assignment of TRBD2 cannot be verified. CDR3 sequence reads: CASSPQWSGETQYF.